This T cell receptor beta chain was identified during a study of T-cell memory formation after mild COVID-19. Study-level points and caveats: Within pre-infection memory, some responding clones were found, suggesting cross-reactive memory joined.

In TCRdb, the 5' RACE reads were re-called with MiXCR into one record per CDR3 protein. The sample consists of approximately 150,000 distinct CDR3 sequences, 6% to 7% of them appearing once. This clonotype was detected ten times or more. Its target is unknown. The sequenced sample consisted of PBMCs or a T cell subset sorted from them (not recorded which). The TCR sequence derives from an adult woman who had mild COVID-19 (a few samples of this study predate the infection). Cell type and time point are not known.

The DNA of the CDR3 is TGTGCCAGCAGCTCCCCCACTGGGGGAGGTGGCACAGATACGCAGTATTTT. It specifies CASSSPTGGGGTDTQYF. The gene calls are TRBV7-8 and TRBJ2-3; possibly TRBD2 for D (6 bases). The ends were cut back, 4 bases at V and 1 base at J, with 18 bases in the middle. This CDR3 spans 17 amino acids. Looked up from germline, CDR1 is SGHVS and CDR2 is FQNEAQ.